The following is a TCR beta chain sequence with its context. This sample stems from a study of blood T cell repertoires in COVID-19. The wider study: PBMCs, B-cell-depleted T cells, or T cells provided the cDNA or gDNA that made up the material.

As processed by the authors: Amplification with reference gene primers provided the estimates of nucleated cell counts. The data were produced by immunoSEQ multiplex PCR, yet TCRdb's version contains in-frame clones alone and is incomplete. V, J and clone size reflect that table, while D and trimming were determined from the DNA. The table shows some 81,000 clones, with nearly 95% occurring only once. The germline gives CDR1 SQVTM, CDR2 ANQGSEA. With 7 bases removed from V and 8 bases from J, the gap between germline ends came to 17 bases. The CDR3 is 13 residues long. V gene TRBV29-1 combines with J gene TRBJ1-4; a weak D match, TRBD1 (5 bases). This TCR came from a human donor with active COVID-19. The donor label of this sample is uncertain. The sequenced sample was peripheral blood. The CDR3 protein is CSAREGAGEKLFF. In DNA, the CDR3 is TGCAGCGCAAGAGAAGGGGCAGGGGAAAAACTGTTTTTT.